This TCR beta chain appears in the sequencing data of a study of blood T cell repertoires in COVID-19. Germline V gene data show CDR1 as SGHVS and CDR2 as FQNEAQ. The CDR3 runs to 15 residues. The ends lost 4 bases at V and 4 bases at J; junction bases unmatched: 8. Clones were read by immunoSEQ multiplex PCR, and TCRdb kept only the in-frame ones, dropping some. In the table there are about 440,000 clones, 88% of which are singletons. Sequenced: peripheral blood. This chain links TRBV7-8 with TRBJ2-5; 8 bases match TRBD1. The sequence came from a woman between 50 and 59 years old with COVID-19, enrolled during active disease. The CDR3 sequence is CASSSQGAIGETQYF. DNA of the CDR3: TGTGCCAGCAGCTCCCAGGGGGCGATTGGAGAGACCCAGTACTTC.